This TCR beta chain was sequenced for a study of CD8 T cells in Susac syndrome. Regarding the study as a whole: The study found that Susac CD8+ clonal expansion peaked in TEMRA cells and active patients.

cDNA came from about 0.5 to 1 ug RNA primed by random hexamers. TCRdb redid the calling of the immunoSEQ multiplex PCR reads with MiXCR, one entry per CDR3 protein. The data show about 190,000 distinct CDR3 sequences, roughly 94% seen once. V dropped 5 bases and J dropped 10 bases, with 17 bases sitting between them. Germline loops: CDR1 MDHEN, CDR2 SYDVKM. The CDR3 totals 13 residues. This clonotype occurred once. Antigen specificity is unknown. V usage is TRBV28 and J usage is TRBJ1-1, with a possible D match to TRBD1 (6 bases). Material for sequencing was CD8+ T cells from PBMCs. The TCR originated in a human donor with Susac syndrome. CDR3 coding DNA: TGTGCCAGCAGTGAGGGGGGCGAGGCGGGAGCTTTCTTT. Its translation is CASSEGGEAGAFF.